Shown below are 26 T cell receptor beta chains from a single sample sequenced in a study of CD8 T cells in ankylosing spondylitis. Regarding the study as a whole: Ankylosing spondylitis blood seemed to carry a telltale TCR beta motif made of several highly homologous variants.

These receptors' targets are unknown. TCRdb ran MiXCR on the 5' RACE reads and lists one entry per CDR3 protein. The table lists 500,000 or so distinct CDR3 sequences, about 5.2% of them singletons. The specimen sequenced was blood, either unsorted or a sorted T cell fraction (not recorded which). Source of these receptors: a male donor with ankylosing spondylitis.

This clonotype was counted many times. The rearrangement joins TRBV20-1 to TRBJ2-3, with 8 bases matching TRBD2. Germline V gives CDR1 DFQATT, CDR2 SNEGSKA (reference sequence). V lost 4 bases, J lost 0 bases, and 9 bases stayed unmatched. There are 16 residues in the CDR3. DNA of the CDR3: TGCAGTGCTACCCGGCGGGGACTAGGAAGCACAGATACGCAGTATTTT. It yields the protein CSATRRGLGSTDTQYF.

This clonotype came up many times. This rearrangement joins TRBV24-1 to TRBJ2-3, with D possibly being TRBD1 or TRBD2 (5 bases each). The CDR3 contains 16 residues. Germline assignment: CDR1 KGHDR and CDR2 SFDVKD. The ends were cut back, 3 bases at V and 1 base at J, with 13 bases in the middle. CDR3 protein: CATSDLILGGTDTQYF. The DNA for the CDR3 is TGTGCCACCAGTGATCTGATACTAGGGGGCACAGATACGCAGTATTTT.

This clonotype showed up many times. CDR3 nucleotides: TGTGCCAGCAGCCAAGATCCGGGAGGGTCCAAGGATACGCAGTATTTT. Its translation is CASSQDPGGSKDTQYF. The rearrangement links TRBV4-2 to TRBJ2-3; 8 bases fit TRBD2. Germline V gene lookup returns CDR1 LGHNA and CDR2 YNFKEQ. The CDR3 loop spans 16 amino acids. The V and J ends lost 0 bases and 6 bases, in that order; junction bases with no gene match: 8.

This clonotype was observed many times. The chain carries TRBV18 and TRBJ1-6, with TRBD1 as a possible D gene (5 bases). Germline CDR1 and CDR2: KGHSH and LQKENI. Trimming removed 3 bases from V and 5 bases from J, with 8 bases in between. CDR3 length: 14 residues. The DNA of the CDR3 is TGTGCCAGCTCACCGGGACTCGATAATTCACCCCTCCACTTT. Translation: CASSPGLDNSPLHF.

In this sample, this clonotype turned up a few times. The chain joins TRBV6-1 to TRBJ1-2, with unresolved D. The V gene's germline CDR1 is MNHNS and CDR2 SASEGT. The CDR3 covers 13 residues. The ends were cut back, 2 bases at V and 5 bases at J, with 9 bases in the middle. The CDR3, as DNA: TGTGCCAGCAGTGAATATTTGGCTTATGGCTACACCTTC. Protein product: CASSEYLAYGYTF.

This clonotype was observed at least ten times. This chain joins TRBV4-2 and TRBJ1-2, with D perhaps TRBD1 (6 bases). Germline lookup yields CDR1 LGHNA and CDR2 YNFKEQ. The CDR3 loop spans 18 amino acids. Trimming removed 3 bases from V and 8 bases from J, with 28 bases in between. CDR3 bases: TGTGCCAGCAGCCAGCTTCTTTGGACAGATCGTACAGGAGGGGGCTACACCTTC. Amino acids: CASSQLLWTDRTGGGYTF.

Ten or more counts support this clonotype. Here the CDR3 reads CAISALKRPEQYF. The CDR3 nucleotides are TGTGCCATCAGTGCCCTAAAGAGGCCTGAGCAGTACTTC. The rearrangement joins TRBV10-3 to TRBJ2-7; D not resolved. Germline V gene lookup returns CDR1 ENHRY and CDR2 SYGVKD. There are 13 residues in the CDR3. V was shortened by 4 bases and J by 7 bases, with 14 bases between the two germline ends.

This clonotype was seen only a few times. The rearrangement links TRBV18 to TRBJ2-7, with D tentatively TRBD2 (5 bases). V was trimmed by 4 bases and J by 2 bases, leaving 9 bases between them. The CDR3 has 13 amino acids. The V gene's germline CDR1 is KGHSH and CDR2 LQKENI. The CDR3 reads CASSRGLTYEQYF. The CDR3 DNA follows: TGTGCCAGCTCACGCGGGCTAACCTACGAGCAGTACTTC.

On this clonotype: A read error may account for a junction end that differs from germline. The gene calls are TRBV29-1 and TRBJ2-2, with D possibly being TRBD2 (6 bases). CDR1 SQVTM and CDR2 ANQGSEA come from the germline V gene. This CDR3 has 14 amino acids. CDR3 bases: TGCAGCGATTTGCGGGGTGCAAACACCGGGGAGCTGCTTTTT. Its translation: CSDLRGANTGELLF.

There are many counts of this clonotype. The J gene is TRBJ2-2, the V gene TRBV4-2, with 7 bases fitting TRBD2. The V and J ends lost 1 base and 6 bases, in that order; junction bases with no gene match: 14. Germline V lookup: CDR1 LGHNA, CDR2 YNFKEQ. The CDR3 is made up of 18 amino acids. The CDR3 here is CASSQVSTSSNSPGELFF. The CDR3 DNA follows: TGTGCCAGCAGCCAAGTTTCGACTAGCTCTAATAGCCCCGGGGAGCTGTTTTTT.

This clonotype was seen ten or more times. The rearrangement joins TRBV4-3 to TRBJ2-2; no clear D. The V end was cut by 0 bases, the J end by 3 bases, with 11 bases between. From germline, CDR1 is LGHNA and CDR2 YSLEER. This CDR3 has 16 residues. The CDR3 bases are TGCGCCAGCAGCCAAGAGGAACCTAACTACACCGGGGAGCTGTTTTTT. It yields the protein CASSQEEPNYTGELFF.

This clonotype was observed at least ten times. J is TRBJ1-1 and V is TRBV20-1; D is possibly TRBD1 (6 bases). Trimming removed 6 bases at V and 0 bases at J, with 8 bases between. Germline CDR1 DFQATT, CDR2 SNEGSKA (reference sequence). This CDR3 has 12 amino acids. The CDR3 coding sequence is TGCAGTGCGGCAGGGGTGAACACTGAAGCTTTCTTT. Translation gives CSAAGVNTEAFF.

The chain employs TRBV6-1 and TRBJ2-2; 11 nucleotides agree with TRBD2. Germline V gene data show CDR1 as MNHNS and CDR2 as SASEGT. V shed 6 bases and J 1 base; nucleotides not matched to a gene: 4. This CDR3 spans 16 amino acids. The CDR3 bases are TGTGCCAGCAGCCACACTAGCGGGAGGAACACCGGGGAGCTGTTTTTT. As protein: CASSHTSGRNTGELFF.

This clonotype was recorded many times. The chain combines TRBV28 with TRBJ2-5, with D maybe TRBD2 (6 bases). Germline-derived CDR1 and CDR2 are MDHEN and SYDVKM. The V end lost 8 bases, the J end lost 2 bases, and 12 bases lay between the germline ends. This CDR3 is 13 amino acids long. The CDR3 here is CASSSAPQETQYF. In DNA, the CDR3 is TGTGCCAGCTCTAGCGCGCCTCAAGAGACCCAGTACTTC.

This clonotype was recorded many times. The chain combines TRBV12-3 or TRBV12-4 with TRBJ2-4; maybe TRBD1 (5 bases). Trimming left V 3 bases short and J 6 bases short, with 6 bases between. This CDR3 contains 12 residues. The CDR3 DNA follows: TGTGCCAGCAGTTTCCAGGGAAACATTCAGTACTTC. Protein sequence: CASSFQGNIQYF.

This clonotype was seen a few times. V is TRBV7-8 and J is TRBJ2-5; 7 bases fit TRBD1. The V gene's germline CDR1 is SGHVS and CDR2 FQNEAQ. V was clipped by 5 bases and J by 4 bases; unmatched bases: 7. The CDR3 has 14 amino acids. The CDR3 DNA is TGTGCCAGCAGCCCGGCGGACAGGCGAGAGACCCAGTACTTC. Protein product: CASSPADRRETQYF. The full variable domain, in which reference TRBV7-8 and TRBJ2-5 provide the parts outside the CDR3, is GAGVSQSPRYKVAKRGQDVALRCDPISGHVSLFWYQQALGQGPEFLTYFQNEAQLDKSGLPSDRFFAERPEGSVSTLKIQRTQQEDSAVYLCASSPADRRETQYFGPGTRLLVL.

At least ten counts were recorded for this clonotype. The V gene is TRBV28, the J gene TRBJ2-7; D is perhaps TRBD1 or TRBD2 (5 bases each). The germline V gene has CDR1 MDHEN and CDR2 SYDVKM. The CDR3 covers 15 residues. Trimming took off 6 bases at V and 5 bases at J, with 20 bases between the two ends. CDR3 sequence: CASSLVEGNFDEQYF. The CDR3 DNA reads as TGTGCCAGCAGCCTAGTTGAGGGGAATTTCGACGAGCAGTACTTC. Combining the CDR3 with reference TRBV28 and TRBJ2-7 gives the whole variable domain DVKVTQSSRYLVKRTGEKVFLECVQDMDHENMFWYRQDPGLGLRLIYFSYDVKMKEKGDIPEGYSVSREKKERFSLILESASTNQTSMYLCASSLVEGNFDEQYFGPGTRLTVT.

The sample holds many counts of this clonotype. The chain recombines TRBV10-3 with TRBJ2-7; the D call may be TRBD1 or TRBD2 (5 bases each). V dropped 10 bases and J dropped 2 bases, with 18 bases sitting between them. Germline CDR1 is ENHRY and CDR2 is SYGVKD. The CDR3 extends over 14 amino acids. The chain's CDR3 is CASGPGRGTYEQYF. CDR3 bases: TGTGCCAGCGGACCGGGACGAGGGACCTACGAGCAGTACTTC.

The J gene is TRBJ2-7, the V gene TRBV5-6; 7 bases agree with TRBD2. The CDR3 sequence is 16 residues long. Germline V gene data show CDR1 as SGHDT and CDR2 as YYEEEE. V dropped 4 bases and J dropped 4; count of bases not matched to a gene: 14. The CDR3 DNA follows: TGTGCCAGCAGCCCCGGGATCCGCGGGAGTGAGTACGAGCAGTACTTC. Encoded protein: CASSPGIRGSEYEQYF.

This clonotype was found a few times. V usage is TRBV28 and J usage is TRBJ2-7; D remains ambiguous. Germline V gene data show CDR1 as MDHEN and CDR2 as SYDVKM. The CDR3 length is 12 residues. V was pared by 3 bases and J by 3 bases, with 6 bases between. The CDR3: CASSFVFYEQYF. CDR3 in DNA: TGTGCCAGCAGTTTTGTATTCTACGAGCAGTACTTC.

This clonotype was found many times. The chain combines TRBV18 with TRBJ1-5; TRBD1 might be the D (5 bases). V shed 6 bases and J shed 7 bases, with 10 bases lying between them. This CDR3 is 12 amino acids long. The germline V gene has CDR1 KGHSH and CDR2 LQKENI. The DNA for the CDR3 is TGTGCCAGCTCTCAGGGCGAGCAGCCCCAGCATTTT. The encoded protein is CASSQGEQPQHF.

This clonotype showed up many times. The chain uses TRBV7-3 and TRBJ2-1; TRBD2 aligns across 9 bases. Germline CDR1 reads SGHTA; CDR2 reads FQGTGA. The CDR3 covers 18 residues. The J segment lost 4 bases and the V segment lost 5 bases, leaving 15 bases of the junction unmatched. The CDR3 protein is CASSLEAGGPNHYNEQFF. For the CDR3, the DNA is TGTGCCAGCAGCCTTGAAGCGGGGGGCCCGAACCATTACAATGAGCAGTTCTTC.

This clonotype was seen repeatedly, ten times or more. This CDR3 is CASSYLSGGQPQHF. CDR3 DNA: TGTGCCAGCAGTTATCTTTCCGGCGGGCAGCCCCAGCATTTT. The chain has TRBV6-2 or TRBV6-3 and TRBJ1-5, with D hard to call. There are 14 residues in the CDR3. Germline loops: CDR1 MNHEY, CDR2 SVGEGT. The ends were cut back, 3 bases at V and 7 bases at J, with 13 bases in the middle.

The table lists this clonotype with many counts. This rearrangement joins TRBV6-2 or TRBV6-3 to TRBJ2-5, with a weak D call TRBD1 (5 bases). The ends were cut back, 2 bases at V and 3 bases at J, with 13 bases in the middle. Germline V gene sequence: CDR1 MNHEY, CDR2 SVGEGT. The CDR3 contains 15 residues. The DNA for the CDR3 is TGTGCCAGCAGTTACCCCGGACAAGGCGAAGAGACCCAGTACTTC. Translating gives CASSYPGQGEETQYF.

This clonotype was counted at least ten times. This rearrangement joins TRBV5-1 to TRBJ2-7; 9 bases agree with TRBD1. Germline V gives CDR1 SGHRS, CDR2 YFSETQ. CDR3 length: 15 amino acids. J gave up 7 bases and V 0 bases, and 8 bases lay outside the gene matches. In DNA, the CDR3 is TGCGCCAGCAGCTTGGCCCCCGGACAGGGGTGGGAGCAGTACTTC. It is translated as CASSLAPGQGWEQYF. Using reference TRBV5-1 and TRBJ2-7 for the parts outside the CDR3, the full variable domain is KAGVTQTPRYLIKTRGQQVTLSCSPISGHRSVSWYQQTPGQGLQFLFEYFSETQRNKGNFPGRFSGRQFSNSRSEMNVSTLELGDSALYLCASSLAPGQGWEQYFGPGTRLTVT.

This clonotype was detected ten times or more. The rearrangement uses TRBV25-1 and TRBJ2-7, with 11 bases that match TRBD1. This CDR3 has 16 residues. CDR1 and CDR2 (germline): MGHDK, SYGVNS. V shed 4 bases, J shed 4 bases, and the junction held 9 bases outside the gene matches. As DNA, the CDR3 is TGTGCCAGCAGTGGTCACGGACAGGGGGCGAGGTACGAGCAGTACTTC. Translation gives CASSGHGQGARYEQYF.